This T cell receptor (beta chain) derives from a study of CD8 T cells in Susac syndrome. The CDR3 loop spans 15 amino acids. V gave up 0 bases and J gave up 3 bases, with 12 bases separating them. CDR1 and CDR2 from the germline V gene are SGHDT and YYEEEE. The recently defined diagnostic criteria for definite or probable disease were met by the Susac syndrome patients. The CD8+ and CD4+ T cells were negatively isolated, with the TEMRA cells enriched by FACS. The RNA, about 0.5 to 1 ug, was put through reverse transcription using random hexamers. TCR beta CDR3 was amplified by immunoSEQ covering 54 Vbeta and 13 Jbeta. TCRdb ran MiXCR on the immunoSEQ multiplex PCR reads and lists one entry per CDR3 protein. The table includes about 140,000 distinct CDR3 sequences, approximately 95% detected once.

The receptor's source is a human donor with Susac syndrome. The specimen sequenced was CD4+ T cells from PBMCs. V and J are TRBV5-6 and TRBJ2-5, with unresolved D. The CDR3 region has the DNA TGTGCCAGCAGCTTGGCGGCCAGCCCAAAAGAGACCCAGTACTTC. Residues: CASSLAASPKETQYF.